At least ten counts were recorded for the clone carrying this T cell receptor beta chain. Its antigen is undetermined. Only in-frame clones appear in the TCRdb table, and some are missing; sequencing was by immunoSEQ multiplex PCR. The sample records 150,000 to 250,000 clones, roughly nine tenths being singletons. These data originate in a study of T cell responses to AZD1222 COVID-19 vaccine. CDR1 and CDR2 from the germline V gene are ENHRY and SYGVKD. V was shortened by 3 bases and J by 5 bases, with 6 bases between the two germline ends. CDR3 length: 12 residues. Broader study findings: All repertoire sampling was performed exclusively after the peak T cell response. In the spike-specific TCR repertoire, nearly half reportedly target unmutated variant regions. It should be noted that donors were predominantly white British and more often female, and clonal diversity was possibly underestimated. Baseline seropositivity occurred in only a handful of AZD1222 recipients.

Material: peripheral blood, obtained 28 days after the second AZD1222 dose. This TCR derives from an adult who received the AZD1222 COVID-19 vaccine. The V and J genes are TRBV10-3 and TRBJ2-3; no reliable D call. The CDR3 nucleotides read TGTGCCATCAGTGATTCTCAAGATACGCAGTATTTT. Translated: CAISDSQDTQYF.